Below, 7 T cell receptor beta chains from the same sample are listed, as sequenced in a study of shared clonotypes between healthy human individuals. Clones were sequenced by immunoSEQ multiplex PCR, and TCRdb holds only the in-frame ones, with some missing. Of about 980,000 clones listed, more than 75% are singletons. The sequencing sample was made of memory CD4+ T cells sorted from blood. Sample subset: CD45RA-negative fraction. Every receptor here comes from a man between 18 and 35 years old in good health.

The chain carries TRBV6-1 and TRBJ2-1; D is unclear. V was cut by 1 base and J by 11 bases, with 9 bases left in between. The CDR3 sequence is 12 residues long. Germline V gives CDR1 MNHNS, CDR2 SASEGT. CDR3 in DNA: TGTGCCAGCAGTGAAGGGGGTGTAAAGCAGTTCTTC. The encoded protein is CASSEGGVKQFF.

V is TRBV7-8 and J is TRBJ1-2; maybe TRBD1 (5 bases). Trimming stripped 5 bases from V and 0 bases from J, with 16 bases between. Germline loops: CDR1 SGHVS, CDR2 FQNEAQ. This CDR3 has 16 residues. The CDR3 is CASSKGVDGANYGYTF. The CDR3 nucleotides read TGTGCCAGCAGCAAAGGGGTGGACGGAGCTAACTATGGCTACACCTTC.

As DNA, the CDR3 is TGTGCCAGCAGCTTTACGGGGGTCGGAGATCAGCCCCAGCATTTT. Encoded protein: CASSFTGVGDQPQHF. V gene TRBV5-6 combines with J gene TRBJ1-5; a weak D match, TRBD1 (5 bases). V lost 2 bases to trimming and J lost 5 bases, with 14 bases between them. Germline lookup yields CDR1 SGHDT and CDR2 YYEEEE. The CDR3 is 15 residues long.

This clone has just one count. The V and J genes are TRBV5-1 and TRBJ1-2; no clear D. The V gene lost 3 bases and the J gene lost 1 base, with 10 bases spanning the gap. The CDR3 spans 14 residues. Germline V CDR1 and CDR2: SGHRS, YFSETQ. CDR3 sequence: CASSYDKGNYGYTF. The CDR3 DNA follows: TGCGCCAGCAGCTATGACAAGGGTAACTATGGCTACACCTTC.

There are a few counts of this clone. The V call is TRBV7-2, the J call TRBJ1-5; D is uncertain. CDR3 size: 15 residues. V was shortened by 3 bases and J by 0 bases, with 9 bases between the two germline ends. The germline V gene has CDR1 SGHTA and CDR2 FQGNSA. CDR3 residues: CASSLLGYSNQPQHF. In nucleotides, the CDR3 is TGTGCCAGCAGCTTGCTGGGGTATAGCAATCAGCCCCAGCATTTT.

This clone was counted ten times or more. The J gene is TRBJ2-2, the V gene TRBV19; TRBD1 aligns across 7 bases. The CDR3 length is 16 residues. The V segment lost 6 bases and the J segment 1 base; nucleotides outside the gene matches: 8. Germline lookup yields CDR1 LNHDA and CDR2 SQIVND (reference sequence). For the CDR3, the DNA is TGTGCCAGTAGACCGCCGGGACAGTTGAACACCGGGGAGCTGTTTTTT. Amino acids: CASRPPGQLNTGELFF.

Only a few counts were recorded for this clone. The rearrangement uses TRBV14 and TRBJ2-1, with TRBD2 matching 9 bases. There are 15 residues in the CDR3. Germline V lookup: CDR1 SGHDN, CDR2 FVKESK. Trimming removed 4 bases from V and 2 bases from J; junction bases left unmatched: 3. Here the CDR3 reads CASSPLAGTYNEQFF. In DNA, the CDR3 is TGTGCCAGCAGCCCCCTAGCGGGGACCTACAATGAGCAGTTCTTC.